This TCR beta chain was documented in a study of blood T cells in healthy people across ages (dated by TCRdb to 2013 to 2016). Concerning the study at large: In model experiments, roughly one uniquely barcoded TCR beta cDNA molecule per two T cells was captured by template switching. Two additional independent replicas of 1 million unique cDNA reads from the same blood draw were analyzed for two donors (one aged 18 to 30 and one aged 80 or older). The study measured age-related changes in TCR beta repertoire diversity using deep sequencing normalized with unique cDNA molecular identifiers. To avoid experimental bias, donors of different ages were randomly spread across the sequencing lanes. Donors were grouped into four age groups: young (average 16 years), middle-aged (about 38), aged (about 60) and long-lived (about 82).

Comment on this clonotype: The clone's antigen remains unknown. Germline and junction disagree at one end, which may indicate a read error.

Systemically healthy Caucasian individuals from Russia, over 30 in total and aged roughly 6 to 95 years, were included as donors. About 10 milliliters of peripheral blood were drawn from each donor into EDTA-treated Vacutainer tubes. PBMCs were isolated by Ficoll-Paque density-gradient centrifugation, with at least 6 million obtained per sample. Trizol reagent was used to extract total RNA from the PBMCs, yielding at least 5.5 micrograms per sample. For every donor, an aliquot of PBMCs went through flow cytometry to measure the percentages of naive CD45RAhigh/CD27high T cells. Library construction relied on 5' RACE. TCRdb lists the instrument as Illumina HiSeq 2500. A second PCR of roughly 6 to 12 cycles was performed with a sample-barcoded 5' primer and a J-beta primer mix. A template-switch 5' adaptor carrying 12 random nucleotides introduced a unique molecular identifier onto each TCR beta cDNA molecule. Each sample yielded at least 2.5 million CDR3-containing paired-end reads. First-strand cDNA was synthesized from all RNA with the Mint cDNA synthesis kit, primed by a TRBC-specific oligonucleotide. Following uracil-DNA glycosylase treatment, a first 18-cycle PCR with universal primers M1SS and BC2_uni_R was performed on all cDNA. For the original study's pipeline: For normalization, 1 million high-quality reads, each with a distinct molecular identifier, were randomly selected from each sample. Instead of being binned into consensus sequences, reads that shared molecular identifiers were thrown out. CDR3 identification, clonotype clustering and error correction used MiTCR with a Q25 quality threshold and the strictest error-elimination algorithm. Lower-bound total TCR beta diversity was estimated with a nonparametric unseen species model using Euler transformation. The public reads were run again by TCRdb, first through fastp at Q25 and then through MiXCR, and only productive beta chains were kept. Rows are combined by CDR3 protein, so each entry shows the most common genes and DNA. The V and J calls were not made by the authors but by TCRdb's processing. For this sample there are roughly 720,000 distinct CDR3 sequences; roughly 53% appear just once. Roughly 40% of the sample comes from the top ten.

The full study reports these points: Because profiling used bulk unsorted PBMCs, naive and antigen-experienced compartments could not be compared conclusively. A strong correlation was found between observed TCR beta diversity and the percentage of naive T cells measured by flow cytometry. Estimates of total diversity based on one million sequenced T cells were regarded as lower bounds and as underestimates. As age increased, observed TCR beta diversity per million T cells dropped in a roughly linear way, and a significant reduction was already evident by age 40. Compared with the aged group, the long-lived group had more naive CD4+ T cells, fewer expanded clones and increased TCR diversity, suggesting age selection. The CMV infection status of donors was not known, potentially confounding age-related changes in expanded clonotypes.

The CDR3 sequence holds 18 residues, the cysteine and phenylalanine included. Left in the record is the CDR3 DNA by itself, 54 bases read in frame from the first base. CDR1 MDHEN and CDR2 SYDVKM were looked up in the germline V gene. The chain is made from TRBV28 and TRBJ2-4, with a weak D call of TRBD2 (6 bases match). The sequence derives from an elderly man in good health. Sequences were obtained from blood. CDR3 protein: CTSSSRLANFPTKNIQYF. The bases read TGTACCAGCAGTTCTCGGCTAGCGAACTTCCCAACCAAAAACATTCAGTACTTC.